This T cell receptor (beta chain) is from a study of cytomegalovirus exposure and HLA in healthy donors. The study, taken as a whole, reports: The listing of 150 to 200 TCR beta chains classed them as cytomegalovirus-associated.

Clones were read by immunoSEQ multiplex PCR, and TCRdb kept only the in-frame ones, dropping some. The sample has 150,000 to 180,000 clones; approximately 86% are singletons. Concerning this clone: Its antigen is as yet unknown.

CDR3 length: 14 residues. V shed 5 bases and J 3 bases; nucleotides not matched to a gene: 4. In germline, CDR1 is LGHNA, CDR2 YSLEER. Sequenced sample: PBMCs. The TCR was taken from a man between 18 and 35 years old in good health and CMV-seropositive. The chain couples TRBV4-3 to TRBJ2-7; 10 bases agree with TRBD1. CDR3 DNA: TGCGCCAGCAGCTCCGGGACAGGGGTCTACGAGCAGTACTTC. Its protein product is CASSSGTGVYEQYF.